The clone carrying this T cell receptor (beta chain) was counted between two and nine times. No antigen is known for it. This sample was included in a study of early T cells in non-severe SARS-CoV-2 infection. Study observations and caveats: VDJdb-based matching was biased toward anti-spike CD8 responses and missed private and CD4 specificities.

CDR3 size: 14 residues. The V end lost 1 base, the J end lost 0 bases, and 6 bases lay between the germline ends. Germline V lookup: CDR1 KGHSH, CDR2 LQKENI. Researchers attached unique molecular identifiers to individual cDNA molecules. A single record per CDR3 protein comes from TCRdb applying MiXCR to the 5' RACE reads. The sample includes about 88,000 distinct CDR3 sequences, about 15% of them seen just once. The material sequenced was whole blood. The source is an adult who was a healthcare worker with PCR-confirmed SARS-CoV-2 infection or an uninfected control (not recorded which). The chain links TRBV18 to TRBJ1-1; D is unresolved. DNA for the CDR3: TGTGCCAGCTCACCACGGGTTGTGAACACTGAAGCTTTCTTT. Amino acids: CASSPRVVNTEAFF.